Below, one TCR beta chain is given with its context. Its antigen has not been determined. Per-nucleotide qualities are absent, and no much larger clonotype sits a single base away. From its cysteine to its phenylalanine, the CDR3 spans 16 amino acids. Only the CDR3 part of the read is kept: 48 bases, read in frame from the first base. Looking up the germline V gene yields CDR1 SGDLS and CDR2 YYNGEE. V lost 3 bases and J lost 3 bases; the stretch between them is 16 bases long. The data stem from a study of patients and donors after allogeneic stem cell transplantation (dated by TCRdb to about 2020). To prepare the library, RT-PCR was applied. TCRdb names NextSeq 550 as the instrument used. In TCRdb, the public reads were trimmed at Q25 with fastp and aligned with MiXCR, with productive beta chains retained. For every CDR3 protein sequence, its rows merge into one entry that carries the most common genes and DNA. The sample includes more than 850,000 distinct CDR3 sequences, with roughly 17% observed a single time. The ten largest clones add up to approximately 5.9% of the sample.

Sequencing was done on a sample of blood, either unsorted or a sorted T cell fraction (not recorded which). The chain employs TRBV9 and TRBJ2-1; a confident D gene designation cannot be given. This TCR was recovered from a human donor who was either an allogeneic HSCT recipient or a stem cell or donor lymphocyte infusion donor (not recorded which). It is not recorded whose cells these are; they may come from a transplant donor. At the DNA level, the sequence is TGTGCCAGCAGCGCCCCCCCCGACATCGGCTACAATGAGCAGTTCTTC. Its amino acids are CASSAPPDIGYNEQFF.